This T cell receptor beta chain is drawn from a study of blood T cells in healthy people across ages. The authors ran a second PCR of 7 to 11 cycles using a sample-barcoded 5' primer and a J-beta primer mix. A template-switch adaptor that had 12 random nucleotides put a tag on each cDNA molecule. MiXCR, run by TCRdb on the 5' RACE reads, gives a single entry per CDR3 protein. The sample consists of around 2 million distinct CDR3 sequences, about 39% of them appearing once. The authors drew 8 to 10 milliliters of peripheral blood from each donor. The amount of total RNA extracted per sample was at least 5 micrograms. This clonotype was found a few times. Sequencing input: blood. This TCR came from a human donor in good health.

The CDR3 is CASSLRTLDTQYF. In nucleotides, the CDR3 is TGTGCCAGCAGCCTACGTACATTAGATACGCAGTATTTT. J is TRBJ2-3 and V is TRBV7-3; D call uncertain. This CDR3 spans 13 amino acids. With 5 bases removed from V and 5 bases from J, the gap between germline ends came to 11 bases. Germline CDR1 and CDR2: SGHTA and FQGTGA.